The clone carrying this T cell receptor beta chain was recorded a few times. The target antigen is unknown. CD4+CD45RO+CD25- cells were isolated as memory CD4+ T cells. Broader study findings: Tumor Tregs overlapped most with tumor, then blood, naive CD4+ cells. In terms of TCR gene usage, tumor memory CD4+ T cells clustered together with blood and lymph node memory CD4+ cells, as well as with lymph node naive CD4+ cells.

There are 13 residues in the CDR3. V was pared by 4 bases and J by 3 bases, with 7 bases between. CDR1 is MNHNS and CDR2 is SASEGT in the germline V gene. After constant-region reverse-primer amplification, full-length variable regions underwent semi-nested PCR with Nested Universal Primer A. TCRdb independently ran MiXCR on the 5' RACE reads; one entry per CDR3 protein. The sample consists of 55,000 to 80,000 distinct CDR3 sequences, roughly 23% of them appearing once. The genes are TRBV6-1 and TRBJ1-3; D unclear. The specimen was memory CD4+ T cells sorted from a lymph node. Subset: memory CD4+ T cells, CD4+CD45RO+CD25-. The TCR originated in a female donor with breast cancer. In DNA, the CDR3 is TGTGCCAGCAGTGTCACCATTGGAAACACCATATATTTT. It translates to CASSVTIGNTIYF.